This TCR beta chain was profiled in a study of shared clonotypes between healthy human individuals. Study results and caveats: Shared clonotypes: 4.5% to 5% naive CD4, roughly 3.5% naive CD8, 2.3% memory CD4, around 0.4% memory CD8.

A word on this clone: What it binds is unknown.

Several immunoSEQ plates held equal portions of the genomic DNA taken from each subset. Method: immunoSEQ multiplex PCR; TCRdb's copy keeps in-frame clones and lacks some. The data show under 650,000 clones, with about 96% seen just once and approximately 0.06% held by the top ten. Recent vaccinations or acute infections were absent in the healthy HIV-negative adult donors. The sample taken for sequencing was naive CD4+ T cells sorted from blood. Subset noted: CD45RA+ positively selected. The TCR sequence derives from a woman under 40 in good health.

The CDR3 bases are TGTGCCAGTAGCATCAGAGAAGTGGGACTTGATGGCTACACCTTC. It specifies CASSIREVGLDGYTF. The chain joins TRBV19 to TRBJ1-2; a weak D match, TRBD1 (5 bases). The V end was cut by 6 bases, the J end by 6 bases, with 20 bases between. Germline lookup yields CDR1 LNHDA and CDR2 SQIVND (reference sequence). CDR3 length equals 15 residues.